This T cell receptor (beta chain) appears in the sequencing data of a study of cytomegalovirus exposure and HLA in healthy donors. Study-wide results and caveats: Reports showed the classifier diagnosing cytomegalovirus status with high specificity and sensitivity. TCR beta chain V- and J-gene trimming was linked, in a later analysis, to a missense variant in DCLRE1C. An apparent linkage of common viral pathogens to several of the most significant clusters emerged in a later analysis.

Primers for the PCR totalled 60 Vbeta and 13 Jbeta. Methods used by the authors: Around 80 million unique TCR beta chains, roughly 11 million of them shared, were counted by a later analysis. Sequencing was performed with immunoSEQ multiplex PCR; in TCRdb, only in-frame clones are kept and a portion is missing. The V and J calls and the clone size are those of that table, but D and trimming were determined from the DNA. The repertoire has about 130,000 clones, roughly 80% of them found once; the top ten carry about 2.2%. About this clone: The antigen is unknown.

The CDR3 is 14 residues long. V gave up 7 bases and J gave up 5 bases; unmatched junction bases: 2. The germline gives CDR1 SNHLY, CDR2 FYNNEI. The receptor comes from a man aged 25 to 40 in good health and CMV-seronegative. The chain carries TRBV2 and TRBJ2-1, with 13 positions matching TRBD2. Sequenced input: PBMCs. The CDR3 here is CASNGLAGDNEQFF. The CDR3 nucleotides are TGTGCCAGCAACGGACTAGCGGGAGACAATGAGCAGTTCTTC.